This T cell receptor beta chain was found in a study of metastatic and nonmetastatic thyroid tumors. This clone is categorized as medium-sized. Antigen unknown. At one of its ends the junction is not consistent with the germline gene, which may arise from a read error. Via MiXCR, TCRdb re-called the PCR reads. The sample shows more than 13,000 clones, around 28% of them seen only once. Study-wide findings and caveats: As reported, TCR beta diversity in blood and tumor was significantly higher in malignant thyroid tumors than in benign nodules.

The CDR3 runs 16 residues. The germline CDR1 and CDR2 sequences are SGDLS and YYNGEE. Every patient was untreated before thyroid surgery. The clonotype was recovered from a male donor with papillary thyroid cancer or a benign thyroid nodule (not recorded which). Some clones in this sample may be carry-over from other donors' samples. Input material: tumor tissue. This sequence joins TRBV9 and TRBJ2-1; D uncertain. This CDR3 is CASSVDRIISENGQFF. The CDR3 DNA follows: TGTGCCAGCAGCGTAGATCGTATTATCTCGGAGAATGGGCAGTTCTTC.